These 29 T cell receptor beta chains originate from one sample sequenced in a study of PD-1 blockade in classical Hodgkin lymphoma. All trial patients relapsed after autologous stem cell transplantation. The data were produced by immunoSEQ multiplex PCR, yet TCRdb's version contains in-frame clones alone and is incomplete. The top ten clones hold 12% of a sample with tens of thousands of clones, approximately 90% of them seen once. The source was peripheral blood mononuclear cells (PBMCs), collected at baseline. The receptor source for this set is a human donor with classical Hodgkin lymphoma.

This rearrangement joins TRBV29-1 to TRBJ2-3; the D gene could be TRBD1 or TRBD2 (6 bases each). The V and J ends lost 2 bases and 2 bases respectively, with 11 bases between them. The germline V gene has CDR1 SQVTM and CDR2 ANQGSEA. The CDR3 covers 14 residues. The DNA for the CDR3 is TGCAGCGTTGAATCGGGGGCCTTCACAGATACGCAGTATTTT. Encoded protein: CSVESGAFTDTQYF.

In DNA, the CDR3 is TGCAGCGTTGTAGTACCCAGGGCGTTACCTTTGAGCACTGAAGCTTTCTTT. Protein sequence: CSVVVPRALPLSTEAFF. V usage is TRBV29-1 and J usage is TRBJ1-1; weak D call: TRBD1 (5 bases). V lost 4 bases and J lost 4, with 25 bases in between. This CDR3 comprises 17 residues. Per the germline V gene, CDR1 is SQVTM and CDR2 is ANQGSEA.

The genes are TRBV18 and TRBJ2-1; 13 bases line up with TRBD2. CDR3 length equals 16 residues. In germline, CDR1 is KGHSH, CDR2 LQKENI. V shed 3 bases and J 8 bases; nucleotides not matched to a gene: 7. CDR3 sequence (DNA): TGTGCCAGCTCACCGTTGGGACTAGCGGGGAGCGATGAGCAGTTCTTC. Translating it yields CASSPLGLAGSDEQFF.

This clone has only one observation. The V gene is TRBV4-2, the J gene TRBJ1-1, with a tentative D call TRBD1 (6 bases). The ends were cut back, 0 bases at V and 7 bases at J, with 12 bases in the middle. In germline, CDR1 is LGHNA, CDR2 YNFKEQ. The CDR3 runs 14 residues. Written as DNA, the CDR3 is TGTGCCAGCAGCCAAGAAGCCGGGGGCGGTGAAGCTTTCTTT. Its protein is CASSQEAGGGEAFF.

This clone turned up a few times. Distinct nucleotide sequences in the sample also encode this CDR3. This chain connects TRBV5-4 to TRBJ1-1; no clear D. Germline CDR1 reads SGHNT; CDR2 reads YYREEE (reference sequence). V was cut by 0 bases and J by 0 bases, with 3 bases left in between. The CDR3 runs to 13 residues. In nucleotides, the CDR3 is TGTGCCAGCAGCTTGGAAATGAACACTGAAGCTTTCTTT. Translated, it gives CASSLEMNTEAFF.

The V call is TRBV9, the J call TRBJ2-7; 9 positions agree with TRBD2. This CDR3 spans 16 amino acids. Unmatched junction bases numbered 8, after V lost 3 bases and J lost 1 base. Germline lookup yields CDR1 SGDLS and CDR2 YYNGEE. Written as DNA, the CDR3 is TGTGCCAGCAGCGCCCCGGGCGGGGGGGAATCCTACGAGCAGTACTTC. This gives the protein CASSAPGGGESYEQYF. The complete variable domain, with remaining parts taken from reference TRBV9 and TRBJ2-7, reads DSGVTQTPKHLITATGQRVTLRCSPRSGDLSVYWYQQSLDQGLQFLIQYYNGEERAKGNILERFSAQQFPDLHSELNLSSLELGDSALYFCASSAPGGGESYEQYFGPGTRLTVT.

V is TRBV10-3 and J is TRBJ2-7; TRBD1 or TRBD2 may be the D gene (5 bases each). The germline V gene has CDR1 ENHRY and CDR2 SYGVKD. The CDR3 length is 11 residues. Trimming stripped 0 bases from V and 12 bases from J, with 9 bases between. In DNA form, the CDR3 reads TGTGCCATCAGTGAGTCGTGGGGGTCGTACTTC. It specifies CAISESWGSYF.

The J gene is TRBJ1-1, the V gene TRBV15; no definite D call. The V gene lost 0 bases and the J gene lost 1 base, with 15 bases spanning the gap. Germline V lookup: CDR1 LNHNV, CDR2 YYDKDF (reference sequence). The CDR3 runs 17 residues. CDR3: CATSRDLSDRPNTEAFF. In nucleotides, the CDR3 is TGTGCCACCAGCAGAGATTTAAGTGACCGTCCGAACACTGAAGCTTTCTTT.

The J gene is TRBJ1-1, the V gene TRBV15; D call uncertain. Trimming left V 0 bases short and J 0 bases short, with 11 bases between. The length of the CDR3 is 16 residues. CDR1 and CDR2 (germline): LNHNV, YYDKDF (reference sequence). This CDR3 is CATSRDTWGVNTEAFF. The CDR3 bases are TGTGCCACCAGCAGAGATACTTGGGGAGTGAACACTGAAGCTTTCTTT. Looking up the rest from reference TRBV15 and TRBJ1-1 gives the full variable domain: DAMVIQNPRYQVTQFGKPVTLSCSQTLNHNVMYWYQQKSSQAPKLLFHYYDKDFNNEADTPDNFQSRRPNTSFCFLDIRSPGLGDTAMYLCATSRDTWGVNTEAFFGQGTRLTVV.

A note on this clone: At one end, the junction sequence differs from germline, possibly due to a read error. The rearrangement joins TRBV19 to TRBJ2-1; tentative D call: TRBD1 (6 bases). From germline, CDR1 is LNHDA and CDR2 SQIVND (reference sequence). This CDR3 has 14 residues. CDR3 amino acids: CASSKTGFYNEQFF. DNA of the CDR3: TGTGCCAGCAGTAAGACAGGTTTCTACAATGAGCAGTTCTTC.

In this sample, this clone is medium-sized. The chain combines TRBV6-5 with TRBJ1-2, with D possibly TRBD1 on 5 matching bases. The V gene's germline CDR1 is MNHEY and CDR2 SVGAGI. V lost 5 bases and J 0 bases, leaving 13 bases between the germline ends. CDR3 length: 15 amino acids. In nucleotides, the CDR3 is TGTGCCAGCAGTCCGCAGCCGGGGGCTAACTATGGCTACACCTTC. Its translation: CASSPQPGANYGYTF.

The rearrangement joins TRBV6-1 to TRBJ1-4; maybe TRBD1 (5 bases). This CDR3 has 15 amino acids. Germline V gives CDR1 MNHNS, CDR2 SASEGT. Deletions cut 4 bases from V and 12 bases from J, with 21 bases between. The CDR3 DNA reads TGTGCCAGCAGTGGGGGCCTTCGAGTCCCAAAGGAACTGTTTTTT. Its translation: CASSGGLRVPKELFF.

Here the CDR3 reads CASSPQVQGKAGNTIYF. For the CDR3, the DNA is TGTGCCAGCTCACCCCAAGTACAGGGGAAGGCTGGAAACACCATATATTTT. The chain carries TRBV18 and TRBJ1-3; 7 bases fit TRBD1. The CDR3 consists of 17 residues. CDR1 and CDR2 from the germline V gene are KGHSH and LQKENI. J gave up 2 bases and V 3 bases, and 10 bases lay outside the gene matches.

The chain couples TRBV5-1 to TRBJ2-1, with D possibly matching TRBD2 (6 bases). The CDR3 totals 18 residues. Germline-derived CDR1 and CDR2 are SGHRS and YFSETQ. V was pared by 0 bases and J by 2 bases, with 18 bases between. DNA for the CDR3: TGCGCCAGCAGCTTGGGTCTGTTTGCGGGGACGGCCTACAATGAGCAGTTCTTC. Protein product: CASSLGLFAGTAYNEQFF.

The genes are TRBV2 and TRBJ1-2; possibly TRBD1 for D (5 bases). Germline V CDR1 and CDR2: SNHLY, FYNNEI. V lost 4 bases, J lost 1 base, and 7 bases lay in between. The CDR3 runs 13 residues. CDR3 DNA sequence: TGTGCCAGCAGTGGGGACCTTAACTATGGCTACACCTTC. Encoded protein: CASSGDLNYGYTF.

This clone was seen a single time. The chain has TRBV6-6 and TRBJ1-3; D ambiguous. This CDR3 is built from 16 residues. Per the germline V gene, CDR1 is MNHNY and CDR2 is SVGAGI (reference sequence). Trimming left V 0 bases short and J 2 bases short, with 11 bases between. The CDR3 is CASSYSMGSPGNTIYF. In DNA form, the CDR3 reads TGTGCCAGCAGTTACTCGATGGGCAGTCCTGGAAACACCATATATTTT.

Here the CDR3 reads CASSLSGGYTRGQYF. The CDR3 region has the DNA TGTGCCAGCAGCTTATCGGGCGGGTACACTCGTGGGCAGTACTTC. The V and J genes are TRBV7-2 and TRBJ2-7; weak D call: TRBD2 (5 bases). V lost 2 bases and J lost 9, with 20 bases in between. The CDR3 covers 15 residues. CDR1 is SGHTA, CDR2 FQGNSA, per germline. The full variable domain, rest sourced from reference TRBV7-2 and TRBJ2-7, is GAGVSQSPSNKVTEKGKDVELRCDPISGHTALYWYRQSLGQGLEFLIYFQGNSAPDKSGLPSDRFSAERTGGSVSTLTIQRTQQEDSAVYLCASSLSGGYTRGQYFGPGTRLTVT.

The gene calls are TRBV6-5 and TRBJ1-6, with a tentative D call TRBD1 (6 bases). Per the germline V gene, CDR1 is MNHEY and CDR2 is SVGAGI. This CDR3 has 14 residues. Between the trimmed V and J ends, which lost 6 bases and 7 bases, there was a span of 13 bases. The CDR3 reads CASRRQVVNSPLHF. In DNA form, the CDR3 reads TGTGCCAGCAGAAGACAGGTCGTAAATTCACCCCTCCACTTT.

This chain links TRBV2 with TRBJ2-1; D ambiguous. CDR3 length: 10 residues. V lost 5 bases, J lost 5 bases, and 1 base lay in between. Germline lookup yields CDR1 SNHLY and CDR2 FYNNEI. CDR3 residues: CASSNNEQFF. CDR3 DNA: TGTGCCAGCAGTAACAATGAGCAGTTCTTC.

The rearrangement joins TRBV6-1 to TRBJ1-1, with D tentatively TRBD1 (5 bases). CDR1 is MNHNS and CDR2 is SASEGT in the germline V gene. The length of the CDR3 is 14 residues. V shed 4 bases and J shed 1 base, with 10 bases lying between them. The CDR3 DNA reads as TGTGCCAGCAGTGTAGGGACTGAGAACACTGAAGCTTTCTTT. Its protein product is CASSVGTENTEAFF.

This chain uses TRBV27 with TRBJ2-2, with TRBD1 identical over 8 bases. This CDR3 comprises 18 residues. V lost 0 bases, J lost 6 bases, and 12 bases stayed unmatched. From germline, CDR1 is MNHEY and CDR2 SMNVEV (reference sequence). CDR3 DNA sequence: TGTGCCAGCAGTTTATCTTGGGCCGGACAGGGAATGGCCGGGGAGCTGTTTTTT. Protein: CASSLSWAGQGMAGELFF.

The chain links TRBV5-1 to TRBJ2-3; 7 bases align to TRBD1. V was pared by 4 bases and J by 4 bases, with 6 bases of the junction left unmatched. The CDR3 covers 14 residues. Looked up from germline, CDR1 is SGHRS and CDR2 is YFSETQ. The CDR3 DNA follows: TGCGCCAGCAGCCGGGACAGAGGCGCAGATACGCAGTATTTT. It yields the protein CASSRDRGADTQYF.

V gene TRBV5-4 combines with J gene TRBJ1-1; 9 nucleotides align to TRBD1. CDR1 and CDR2 from the germline V gene are SGHNT and YYREEE (reference sequence). The CDR3 loop spans 15 amino acids. The J segment lost 6 bases and the V segment lost 5 bases, leaving 11 bases of the junction unmatched. CDR3 sequence (DNA): TGTGCCAGCAGGTACGGGACAGGGTTAATCGCTGAAGCTTTCTTT. This codes for CASRYGTGLIAEAFF.

The J gene is TRBJ1-2, the V gene TRBV29-1; perhaps TRBD1 as D (5 bases). This CDR3 has 12 amino acids. V gave up 6 bases and J gave up 7 bases, with 15 bases separating them. Germline loops: CDR1 SQVTM, CDR2 ANQGSEA. The chain's CDR3 is CSVGLRGGGYTF. The CDR3 DNA reads TGCAGCGTGGGACTCAGAGGTGGTGGCTACACCTTC.

The chain carries TRBV19 and TRBJ1-5; the D is unclear. V dropped 3 bases and J dropped 3 bases, with 18 bases sitting between them. The CDR3 has 17 amino acids. Germline V gene lookup returns CDR1 LNHDA and CDR2 SQIVND (reference sequence). In DNA, the CDR3 is TGTGCCAGTAGTATCGAAATGCTTTGGGGTCACAATCAGCCCCAGCATTTT. Its protein is CASSIEMLWGHNQPQHF.

The chain employs TRBV14 and TRBJ2-5; 13 bases match TRBD2. Germline V gives CDR1 SGHDN, CDR2 FVKESK. J lost 4 bases, V lost 0 bases, and 2 bases had no gene match. This CDR3 comprises 16 residues. This CDR3 reads CASSQDRTSGGETQYF. For the CDR3, the DNA is TGTGCCAGCAGCCAAGATCGGACTAGCGGGGGAGAGACCCAGTACTTC.

The J gene is TRBJ1-6, the V gene TRBV10-3; 10 nucleotides match TRBD1. The CDR3 contains 14 residues. The trim removed 6 bases at V and 9 bases at J, leaving 5 bases unmatched. CDR1 and CDR2 from the germline V gene are ENHRY and SYGVKD. The CDR3 DNA sequence: TGTGCCATCAGGTCCCGGGACAGGGGTTCACCCCTCCACTTT. This codes for CAIRSRDRGSPLHF.

This clone has just a few counts. The V and J genes are TRBV7-2 and TRBJ1-4; TRBD1 matches at 7 bases. This CDR3 spans 15 amino acids. Trimming cost V 5 bases and J 8 bases; bases outside gene matches: 11. Germline-derived CDR1 and CDR2 are SGHTA and FQGNSA. As DNA, the CDR3 is TGTGCCAGCAGCCCCAGACAGGGAAGGAGCGAAAAACTGTTTTTT. It is translated as CASSPRQGRSEKLFF.

V is TRBV6-4 and J is TRBJ2-5, with D tentatively TRBD2 (5 bases). Trimming removed 4 bases at V and 4 bases at J, with 16 bases between. Germline values: CDR1 MRHNA, CDR2 SNTAGT. The CDR3 runs to 15 residues. In nucleotides, the CDR3 is TGTGCCAGCAGTGGACATACGGTTCGGGGAGAGACCCAGTACTTC. Translating it yields CASSGHTVRGETQYF.